The entry below gives a single TCR beta chain sequence along with its context. The CDR3 is made up of 12 amino acids. The V end lost 6 bases, the J end lost 2 bases, and 6 bases lay between the germline ends. The germline V gene has CDR1 MNHEY and CDR2 SMNVEV (reference sequence). The entry originates in a study of blood T cell repertoires in COVID-19. About the research overall: Whether acute or convalescent, the COVID-19 samples came from the United States, Italy and Spain. PBMCs, B-cell-depleted T cells, or T cells provided the cDNA or gDNA that made up the material.

Per the original data handling: Quantification of nucleated cells was approximated via reference gene primer amplification. Sequencing used immunoSEQ multiplex PCR; TCRdb keeps in-frame clones, though not all of them. That table furnishes V, J and clone size, whereas the DNA furnished D and trimming. This sample has about 150,000 clones, with about 80% found just once. This receptor was obtained from a man aged 65 to 85 with active or convalescent COVID-19. The gene calls are TRBV27 and TRBJ2-3; D remains ambiguous. Sequencing was performed on peripheral blood. CDR3 DNA sequence: TGTGCCAGCAGGACATCCACAGATACGCAGTATTTT. Protein product: CASRTSTDTQYF.